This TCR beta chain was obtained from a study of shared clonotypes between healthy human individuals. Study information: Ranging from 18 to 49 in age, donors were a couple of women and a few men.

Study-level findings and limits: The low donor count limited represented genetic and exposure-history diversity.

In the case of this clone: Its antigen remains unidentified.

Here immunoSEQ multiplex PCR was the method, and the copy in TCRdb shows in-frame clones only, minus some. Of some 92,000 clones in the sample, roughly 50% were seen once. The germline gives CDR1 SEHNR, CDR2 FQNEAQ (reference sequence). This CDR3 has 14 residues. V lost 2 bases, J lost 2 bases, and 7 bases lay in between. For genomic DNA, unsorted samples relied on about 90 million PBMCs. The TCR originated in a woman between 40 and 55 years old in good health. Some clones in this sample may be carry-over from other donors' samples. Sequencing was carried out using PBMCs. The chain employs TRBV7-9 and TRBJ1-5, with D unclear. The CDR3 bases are TGTGCCAGCAGCTTAATCCTCCGCAATCAGCCCCAGCATTTT. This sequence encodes CASSLILRNQPQHF.